This entry lists 22 T cell receptor beta chains sequenced from one sample in a study of technical replicates of blood from a handful of donors. Profiling relied on immunoSEQ multiplex PCR, and the TCRdb table lists in-frame clones only, not all of them. The sample records just over 55,000 clones, about 94% being singletons. The material sequenced was PBMCs. These receptors all stem from a human donor in good health. Some clones in this sample may be carry-over from other donors' samples.

The chain uses TRBV5-1 and TRBJ2-5; D is possibly TRBD2 (6 bases). Germline loops: CDR1 SGHRS, CDR2 YFSETQ. This CDR3 spans 13 amino acids. V shed 4 bases and J shed 3 bases, with 10 bases lying between them. CDR3 DNA sequence: TGCGCCAGCAGCCCCGGGGGAAAAGAGACCCAGTACTTC. It encodes CASSPGGKETQYF.

This chain connects TRBV6-5 to TRBJ2-6; D is undetermined. This CDR3 is 16 amino acids long. V was trimmed by 0 bases and J by 2 bases, leaving 8 bases between them. Per the germline V gene, CDR1 is MNHEY and CDR2 is SVGAGI. The CDR3 DNA sequence: TGTGCCAGCAGTTACTCTAGTTTGACTGGGGCCAACGTCCTGACTTTC. The encoded protein is CASSYSSLTGANVLTF.

This chain connects TRBV5-4 to TRBJ2-5, with a weak D call TRBD1 (5 bases). The CDR3 has 15 residues. Trimming removed 6 bases from V and 2 bases from J, with 17 bases in between. Germline CDR1 and CDR2: SGHNT and YYREEE (reference sequence). The CDR3 here is CASTLWGRPQETQYF. The CDR3 DNA sequence: TGTGCCAGCACCCTCTGGGGCAGGCCGCAAGAGACCCAGTACTTC.

The chain recombines TRBV7-2 with TRBJ2-2, with D tentatively TRBD2 (6 bases). Germline CDR1 reads SGHTA; CDR2 reads FQGNSA. V was pared by 2 bases and J by 3 bases, with 7 bases between. This CDR3 comprises 14 residues. The CDR3 region has the DNA TGTGCCAGCAGCTTATTAGCGGACACCGGGGAGCTGTTTTTT. This codes for CASSLLADTGELFF.

This clone was found once. The chain employs TRBV7-9 and TRBJ1-4; the D is unclear. Trimming stripped 10 bases from V and 0 bases from J, with 21 bases between. The CDR3 loop spans 17 amino acids. CDR1 and CDR2 (germline): SEHNR, FQNEAQ (reference sequence). The CDR3 protein is CAIPQAPSKATNEKLFF. CDR3 DNA sequence: TGTGCCATCCCGCAAGCTCCGTCAAAAGCAACTAATGAAAAACTGTTTTTT.

The rearrangement joins TRBV30 to TRBJ2-3, with D uncertain. The germline V gene encodes CDR1 GTSNPN and CDR2 SVGIG (reference sequence). The CDR3 is 13 residues long. V was cut by 0 bases and J by 8 bases, with 12 bases left in between. In DNA, the CDR3 is TGTGCCTGGAGTGTACCAGGTTCAGGTACGCAGTATTTT. Its translation is CAWSVPGSGTQYF.

This clone was recorded only once. The V gene is TRBV15, the J gene TRBJ2-7; 9 bases agree with TRBD1. In germline, CDR1 is LNHNV, CDR2 YYDKDF (reference sequence). This CDR3 contains 16 residues. The trim removed 0 bases at V and 3 bases at J, leaving 6 bases unmatched. The CDR3 is CATSRDTGQGYYEQYF. The CDR3 bases are TGTGCCACCAGCAGAGATACGGGACAGGGATACTACGAGCAGTACTTC.

The V gene is TRBV2, the J gene TRBJ2-7, with no clear D. Trimming shortened V by 2 bases and J by 0 bases, and 11 bases separated the two germline ends. This CDR3 has 15 residues. Germline V lookup: CDR1 SNHLY, CDR2 FYNNEI. CDR3 in amino acids: CASSEQAKSSYEQYF. CDR3 DNA sequence: TGTGCCAGCAGTGAACAGGCTAAATCCTCCTACGAGCAGTACTTC. Combining the CDR3 with reference TRBV2 and TRBJ2-7 gives the whole variable domain EPEVTQTPSHQVTQMGQEVILRCVPISNHLYFYWYRQILGQKVEFLVSFYNNEISEKSEIFDDQFSVERPDGSNFTLKIRSTKLEDSAMYFCASSEQAKSSYEQYFGPGTRLTVT.

The chain is built from TRBV30 and TRBJ1-6, with 7 bases fitting TRBD1. Germline lookup yields CDR1 GTSNPN and CDR2 SVGIG (reference sequence). The CDR3 covers 15 residues. V trimming: 0 bases; J trimming: 9 bases; junction bases outside the gene matches: 8. CDR3 bases: TGTGCCTGGAGTGTCCTACAGGGGTCGCTTTCACCCCTCCACTTT. The encoded protein is CAWSVLQGSLSPLHF.

V is TRBV4-3 and J is TRBJ2-7; possibly TRBD2 for D (6 bases). Trimming stripped 1 base from V and 0 bases from J, with 16 bases between. This CDR3 region has 17 residues. Germline V gene lookup returns CDR1 LGHNA and CDR2 YSLEER. CDR3 nucleotide sequence: TGCGCCAGCAGCCAAGGATTACGGGGGTCGAGCTCCTACGAGCAGTACTTC. Amino acid sequence: CASSQGLRGSSSYEQYF.

V and J are TRBV2 and TRBJ2-2; D is possibly TRBD1 (5 bases). V was clipped by 8 bases and J by 2 bases, with 12 bases between them. CDR1 is SNHLY and CDR2 is FYNNEI in the germline V gene. The CDR3 length is 14 residues. CDR3 bases: TGTGCCAGCGGAAAGGACACCAACACCGGGGAGCTGTTTTTT. The encoded protein is CASGKDTNTGELFF.

This rearrangement joins TRBV2 to TRBJ2-3; 9 bases agree with TRBD2. The germline CDR1 and CDR2 sequences are SNHLY and FYNNEI. This CDR3 is 20 amino acids long. V lost 5 bases to trimming and J lost 1 base; unmatched junction nucleotides: 19. The CDR3 spells CASSLSSSGIITVGTDTQYF. In DNA, the CDR3 is TGTGCCAGCAGTTTGTCCTCTAGCGGGATTATTACGGTTGGCACAGATACGCAGTATTTT.

V is TRBV25-1 and J is TRBJ2-4; 8 bases fit TRBD2. Germline-derived CDR1 and CDR2 are MGHDK and SYGVNS. V dropped 5 bases and J dropped 9; count of bases not matched to a gene: 15. The CDR3 loop spans 16 amino acids. DNA of the CDR3: TGTGCCAGCAGTCCCATCAGAAGCGGGAGTTTAGGCATTCAGTACTTC. It translates to CASSPIRSGSLGIQYF.

V gene TRBV7-7 combines with J gene TRBJ2-5; 7 bases match TRBD1. Trimming removed 3 bases from V and 1 base from J; junction bases left unmatched: 2. From germline, CDR1 is SSHAT and CDR2 FNYEAQ (reference sequence). CDR3 length equals 14 residues. CDR3 nucleotide sequence: TGTGCCAGCAGCTTGGGACAGATCCAAGAGACCCAGTACTTC. Protein product: CASSLGQIQETQYF. Filled out from reference TRBV7-7 and TRBJ2-5, the complete variable domain reads GAGVSQSPRYKVTKRGQDVTLRCDPISSHATLYWYQQALGQGPEFLTYFNYEAQPDKSGLPSDRFSAERPEGSISTLTIQRTEQRDSAMYRCASSLGQIQETQYFGPGTRLLVL.

The chain combines TRBV19 with TRBJ2-5; 7 bases fit TRBD1. Per the germline V gene, CDR1 is LNHDA and CDR2 is SQIVND (reference sequence). Losses at the gene ends were 3 bases for V and 0 bases for J; bases not matched to a gene: 7. The CDR3 extends over 16 amino acids. CDR3 residues: CASSISGQIYQETQYF. The CDR3 DNA is TGTGCCAGTAGTATTTCGGGACAGATCTACCAAGAGACCCAGTACTTC.

The J gene is TRBJ2-3, the V gene TRBV15; tentatively, D is TRBD1 (6 bases). V was pared by 4 bases and J by 3 bases, with 14 bases between. CDR1 is LNHNV, CDR2 YYDKDF, per germline (reference sequence). The CDR3 loop spans 15 amino acids. The CDR3 region has the DNA TGTGCCACCAGCACGGCTTTGGGGGCTACAGATACGCAGTATTTT. It yields the protein CATSTALGATDTQYF.

This clone was seen a single time. The CDR3 reads CASSKGLAGVGSYNEQFF. CDR3 bases: TGTGCCAGCAGCAAGGGACTAGCGGGAGTTGGGTCCTACAATGAGCAGTTCTTC. The chain carries TRBV7-2 and TRBJ2-1; 14 nucleotides match TRBD2. The CDR3 runs to 18 residues. Losses at the gene ends were 5 bases for V and 1 base for J; bases not matched to a gene: 7. Germline V CDR1 and CDR2: SGHTA, FQGNSA.

J is TRBJ2-7 and V is TRBV15, with 7 bases fitting TRBD2. CDR1 and CDR2 from the germline V gene are LNHNV and YYDKDF (reference sequence). Germline trimming cut 0 bases from V and 2 bases from J; bases unmatched to any gene: 10. This CDR3 spans 17 amino acids. The DNA of the CDR3 is TGTGCCACCAGCAGAGATTGGGGGACTACTAAACCCTACGAGCAGTACTTC. Its translation is CATSRDWGTTKPYEQYF.

J is TRBJ2-5 and V is TRBV7-9; 13 positions match TRBD2. Losses at the gene ends were 5 bases for V and 5 bases for J; bases not matched to a gene: 5. This CDR3 has 15 amino acids. The germline V gene has CDR1 SEHNR and CDR2 FQNEAQ (reference sequence). CDR3 in amino acids: CASSPGLAGSETQYF. CDR3 bases: TGTGCCAGCAGCCCGGGACTAGCGGGGAGTGAGACCCAGTACTTC.

Relative to its sample, this clone is medium-sized. The rearrangement links TRBV5-1 to TRBJ1-2; TRBD1 might be the D (6 bases). Germline CDR1 and CDR2: SGHRS and YFSETQ. V lost 7 bases and J 8 bases, leaving 15 bases between the germline ends. The CDR3 is 12 residues long. DNA for the CDR3: TGCGCCAGCCGCGGGGGGGCAGGAGGCTACACCTTC. Encoded protein: CASRGGAGGYTF.

CDR3 nucleotide sequence: TGCGCCAGCAGCCAGACTTTACAAGCCACCGGGGAGCTGTTTTTT. This sequence encodes CASSQTLQATGELFF. The gene calls are TRBV4-3 and TRBJ2-2; no firm D call. CDR1 is LGHNA, CDR2 YSLEER, per germline. This CDR3 has 15 amino acids. Between the trimmed V and J ends, which lost 3 bases and 4 bases, there was a span of 12 bases.

This chain connects TRBV5-1 to TRBJ1-2, with TRBD1 matching 9 bases. V was pared by 3 bases and J by 2 bases, with 8 bases of the junction left unmatched. Germline CDR1 reads SGHRS; CDR2 reads YFSETQ. The CDR3 totals 16 residues. The CDR3 coding sequence is TGCGCCAGCAGCTCCCGAGGGACAGGGAACAACTATGGCTACACCTTC. It encodes CASSSRGTGNNYGYTF.